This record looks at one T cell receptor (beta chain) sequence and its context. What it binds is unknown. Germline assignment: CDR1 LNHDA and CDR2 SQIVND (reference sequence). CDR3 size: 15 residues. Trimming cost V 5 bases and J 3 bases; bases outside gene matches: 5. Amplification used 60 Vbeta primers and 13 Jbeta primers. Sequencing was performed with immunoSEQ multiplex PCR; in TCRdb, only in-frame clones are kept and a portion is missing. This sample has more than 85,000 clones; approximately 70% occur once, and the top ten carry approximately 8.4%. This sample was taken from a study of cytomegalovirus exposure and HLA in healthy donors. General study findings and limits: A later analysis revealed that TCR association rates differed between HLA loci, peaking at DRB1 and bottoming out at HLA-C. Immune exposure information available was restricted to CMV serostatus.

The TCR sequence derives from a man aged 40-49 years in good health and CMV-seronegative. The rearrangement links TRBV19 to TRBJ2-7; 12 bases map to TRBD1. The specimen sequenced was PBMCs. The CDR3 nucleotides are TGTGCCAGTAGTTTGGGACAGGGGGCGAACTACGAGCAGTACTTC. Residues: CASSLGQGANYEQYF.